Detailed here is one T cell receptor beta chain. This record comes from a study of T-cell memory formation after mild COVID-19. Study overall: Largely donor-specific sequence clusters came from a couple of donors.

Each CDR3 protein is one row after TCRdb ran MiXCR on the 5' RACE reads. This sample has more than 55,000 distinct CDR3 sequences, with 9.5% found just once. The CDR3 is 14 residues long. V lost 3 bases, J lost 4 bases, and 12 bases lay in between. Germline-derived CDR1 and CDR2 are SGHTA and FQGNSA. The V and J genes are TRBV7-2 and TRBJ2-5, with D unclear. The sequencing sample was made of PBMCs or a T cell subset sorted from them (not recorded which). This TCR was sampled from a man younger than 30 who had mild COVID-19 (a few samples of this study predate the infection). Cell type and time point are not known. CDR3 amino acids: CASSLFSSGETQYF. In DNA form, the CDR3 reads TGTGCCAGCAGCTTGTTTTCGTCGGGAGAGACCCAGTACTTC.